This record concerns one T cell receptor (beta chain) sequence. Its antigen is currently unknown. Profiling relied on immunoSEQ multiplex PCR, and the TCRdb table lists in-frame clones only, not all of them. The sample has around 60,000 clones; 91% are singletons. The data derive from a study of a mutant IDH1 vaccine in newly diagnosed glioma. Study-wide points: Pseudoprogression seemed unrelated to changes in top peripheral T cell clonotypes. Overall, 85% to 95% of patients had vaccine-induced immune responses.

Time point denoted: baseline, week 1 (first vaccination visit). The treatment is: pre-vaccination baseline after standard-of-care therapy. The germline CDR1 and CDR2 sequences are SGHVS and FQNEAQ. CDR3 length: 13 amino acids. Trimming at V came to 3 bases and at J to 6 bases, leaving 4 bases not matched to a gene. The receptor comes from a man in his fifties or sixties with glioma. The chain carries TRBV7-8 and TRBJ1-2, with 7 nucleotides matching TRBD1. The sample was PBMCs, taken from a glioma patient treated with radiotherapy, temozolomide or both. CDR3 DNA sequence: TGTGCCAGCAGCTTGACAGGGCGGGATGGCTACACCTTC. This sequence encodes CASSLTGRDGYTF.